What follows are 30 T cell receptor beta chains derived from one specimen sequenced in a study of cytomegalovirus exposure and HLA in healthy donors (dated by TCRdb to about 2017). Library prep was done by the immunoSEQ multiplex PCR assay. A mixture of 60 forward primers for TCR Vbeta segments and 13 reverse primers for TCR Jbeta segments was used in the multiplex PCR. The source is immuneACCESS, and TCRdb retained only in-frame sequences with V and J called. Part of the clones is not carried over; for the studies checked, unresolved V genes explain less than half of this, and the remainder is unexplained. The sample includes 100,000 to 150,000 clones, with roughly three quarters observed a single time. The ten largest clones represent about 1.5% of the sample. The sequenced sample consisted of PBMCs. The receptors here all came from a woman aged 40 to 49 in good health and CMV-seronegative.

This chain connects TRBV6-1 to TRBJ2-5, with D hard to call. This CDR3 region has 13 residues. Germline-derived CDR1 and CDR2 are MNHNS and SASEGT. Trimming shortened V by 3 bases and J by 7 bases, and 12 bases separated the two germline ends. The CDR3 here is CASSEAPGGTQYF. CDR3 DNA: TGTGCCAGCAGTGAGGCCCCAGGTGGGACCCAGTACTTC.

V is TRBV18 and J is TRBJ2-3; D unresolved. CDR1 and CDR2 (germline): KGHSH, LQKENI. CDR3 length equals 12 residues. V lost 8 bases and J lost 3, with 9 bases in between. CDR3: CASHIRTDTQYF. The CDR3 region has the DNA TGTGCCAGCCATATCCGGACAGATACGCAGTATTTT.

For the CDR3, the DNA is TGTGCCAGCAGTTACCTTCGGGACAGGGTAAATGAAGCTTTCTTT. Translation gives CASSYLRDRVNEAFF. This chain links TRBV6-5 with TRBJ1-1, with 9 bases matching TRBD1. Germline assignment: CDR1 MNHEY and CDR2 SVGAGI. V lost 2 bases, J lost 7 bases, and 8 bases stayed unmatched. The CDR3 is made up of 15 amino acids.

This sequence joins TRBV6-1 and TRBJ2-4, with 8 bases fitting TRBD1. J gave up 2 bases and V 4 bases, and 10 bases lay outside the gene matches. The CDR3 sequence is 17 residues long. CDR1 is MNHNS and CDR2 is SASEGT in the germline V gene. The CDR3 loop reads CASSVRQGFATKNIQYF. The CDR3 DNA sequence: TGTGCCAGCAGTGTTCGACAGGGGTTCGCGACCAAAAACATTCAGTACTTC.

This clone was detected only a few times. This chain uses TRBV6-6 with TRBJ1-5; 8 bases agree with TRBD1. Per the germline V gene, CDR1 is MNHNY and CDR2 is SVGAGI (reference sequence). J lost 1 base, V lost 5 bases, and 7 bases had no gene match. The CDR3 extends over 16 amino acids. CDR3 in amino acids: CASSQLQGGSNQPQHF. The CDR3 coding sequence is TGTGCCAGCAGTCAACTACAGGGGGGGAGCAATCAGCCCCAGCATTTT.

The V call is TRBV27, the J call TRBJ2-7; 7 bases agree with TRBD2. The V segment lost 5 bases and the J segment 2 bases; nucleotides outside the gene matches: 21. The CDR3 runs 19 residues. Germline values: CDR1 MNHEY, CDR2 SMNVEV (reference sequence). The CDR3 nucleotides are TGTGCCAGCAGTCCAAATTTAGGTACGCGGGGGAGCCCGACCTACGAGCAGTACTTC. This translates into CASSPNLGTRGSPTYEQYF.

The genes are TRBV6-1 and TRBJ1-1; perhaps TRBD1 as D (6 bases). The ends were cut back, 6 bases at V and 5 bases at J, with 10 bases in the middle. Germline V gene sequence: CDR1 MNHNS, CDR2 SASEGT. The CDR3 contains 12 residues. The DNA of the CDR3 is TGTGCCAGCAGCAGGGGATGGACTGAAGCTTTCTTT. This encodes CASSRGWTEAFF.

This clone was seen once. The rearrangement uses TRBV7-9 and TRBJ2-1, with D uncertain. Germline V lookup: CDR1 SEHNR, CDR2 FQNEAQ (reference sequence). V was clipped by 2 bases and J by 8 bases, with 22 bases between them. This CDR3 has 17 amino acids. CDR3 amino acids: CASSLIAASDLFYEQFF. As DNA, the CDR3 is TGTGCCAGCAGCTTAATAGCAGCCTCTGATCTTTTCTATGAGCAGTTCTTC.

The chain is built from TRBV27 and TRBJ1-4, with D possibly matching TRBD1 (5 bases). The CDR3 sequence is 17 residues long. In germline, CDR1 is MNHEY, CDR2 SMNVEV (reference sequence). Trimming pared 6 bases from V and 7 bases from J, leaving 24 bases between. The chain's CDR3 is CASSRFPRTQGGEKLFF. As DNA, the CDR3 is TGTGCCAGCAGCCGATTCCCTCGGACCCAGGGTGGTGAAAAACTGTTTTTT.

This chain joins TRBV18 and TRBJ1-5; 9 nucleotides line up with TRBD1. This CDR3 is built from 16 residues. Germline V gene sequence: CDR1 KGHSH, CDR2 LQKENI. The V and J ends lost 0 bases and 6 bases, in that order; junction bases with no gene match: 6. The CDR3 protein is CASSPPGDRVGQPQHF. The CDR3 DNA is TGTGCCAGCTCACCACCCGGGGACAGGGTAGGTCAGCCCCAGCATTTT.

The V and J genes are TRBV7-6 and TRBJ2-7; no definite D call. The CDR3 is 12 amino acids. Per the germline V gene, CDR1 is SGHVS and CDR2 is FNYEAQ. V lost 3 bases and J lost 3, with 6 bases in between. Written as DNA, the CDR3 is TGTGCCAGCAGCTTCCCAGGCTACGAGCAGTACTTC. The encoded protein is CASSFPGYEQYF.

This clone showed up just a few times. The chain has TRBV4-3 and TRBJ2-3; 7 bases align to TRBD2. CDR1 is LGHNA and CDR2 is YSLEER in the germline V gene. J was trimmed by 5 bases and V by 0 bases; bases with no gene match: 5. This CDR3 comprises 15 residues. CDR3 residues: CASSQDREVGDTQYF. CDR3 DNA sequence: TGCGCCAGCAGCCAAGATCGGGAGGTAGGAGATACGCAGTATTTT.

This clone was detected a few times. The same CDR3 also results from other DNA sequences found in this sample. J is TRBJ2-7 and V is TRBV4-1; D may be TRBD1 (6 bases). Trimming took 2 bases from V and 3 from J, leaving 14 bases between them. Germline V CDR1 and CDR2: MGHRA, YSYEKL. This CDR3 contains 15 residues. CDR3 loop: CASSQSSTGNYEQYF. The DNA for the CDR3 is TGCGCCAGCAGCCAAAGTTCTACAGGGAACTACGAGCAGTACTTC.

This chain uses TRBV27 with TRBJ1-5; D uncertain. Looked up from germline, CDR1 is MNHEY and CDR2 is SMNVEV (reference sequence). CDR3 length: 13 amino acids. Deletions cut 0 bases from V and 11 bases from J, with 11 bases between. CDR3 sequence: CASSLSDSKAQHF. The CDR3 coding sequence is TGTGCCAGCAGTTTATCCGACTCGAAGGCCCAGCATTTT.

This chain uses TRBV15 with TRBJ1-1; D not certain. The CDR3 loop spans 12 amino acids. Germline V gene sequence: CDR1 LNHNV, CDR2 YYDKDF (reference sequence). V lost 1 base and J 9 bases, leaving 9 bases between the germline ends. As DNA, the CDR3 is TGTGCCACCAGCAGAGTAGCCACAAAAGCTTTCTTT. Translating it yields CATSRVATKAFF. The whole variable domain, remainder taken from reference TRBV15 and TRBJ1-1, is DAMVIQNPRYQVTQFGKPVTLSCSQTLNHNVMYWYQQKSSQAPKLLFHYYDKDFNNEADTPDNFQSRRPNTSFCFLDIRSPGLGDTAMYLCATSRVATKAFFGQGTRLTVV.

The chain is built from TRBV6-4 and TRBJ2-1; tentative D call: TRBD2 (6 bases). V shed 2 bases and J shed 3 bases, with 8 bases lying between them. Germline V CDR1 and CDR2: MRHNA, SNTAGT. CDR3 length: 14 amino acids. This CDR3 reads CASSDVGGYNEQFF. Written as DNA, the CDR3 is TGTGCCAGCAGTGACGTCGGGGGCTACAATGAGCAGTTCTTC.

The rearrangement joins TRBV7-9 to TRBJ2-5, with 11 positions matching TRBD2. The germline V gene has CDR1 SEHNR and CDR2 FQNEAQ (reference sequence). Trimming cost V 3 bases and J 5 bases; bases outside gene matches: 8. The CDR3 runs to 16 residues. CDR3 DNA: TGTGCCAGCAGCTTTAATCTAGCGGGGGGCTCTGAGACCCAGTACTTC. This encodes CASSFNLAGGSETQYF.

This clone was counted only a few times. The chain joins TRBV2 to TRBJ2-4, with 8 nucleotides matching TRBD1. The CDR3 sequence is 15 residues long. V was pared by 3 bases and J by 1 base, with 2 bases of the junction left unmatched. Germline V CDR1 and CDR2: SNHLY, FYNNEI. The CDR3 DNA sequence: TGTGCCAGCAGTGATCAGGGGGCGGCCAAAAACATTCAGTACTTC. Amino acid sequence: CASSDQGAAKNIQYF.

V is TRBV6-5 and J is TRBJ1-2; 7 nucleotides align to TRBD1. With V trimmed by 4 bases and J by 6 bases, 14 bases remained unmatched. CDR3 length: 16 amino acids. Germline V gene data show CDR1 as MNHEY and CDR2 as SVGAGI. For the CDR3, the DNA is TGTGCCAGCAGTTCCCATTTGGGGGTTCAGGGGGATGGCTACACCTTC. It is translated as CASSSHLGVQGDGYTF.

The rearrangement uses TRBV7-2 and TRBJ2-4, with a weak D call TRBD1 (5 bases). Between the trimmed V and J ends, which lost 4 bases and 0 bases, there was a span of 10 bases. The germline V gene has CDR1 SGHTA and CDR2 FQGNSA. This CDR3 contains 15 residues. The CDR3 DNA follows: TGTGCCAGCAGCTCAGACAGAGTAGCCAAAAACATTCAGTACTTC. It encodes CASSSDRVAKNIQYF. The complete variable domain, with remaining parts taken from reference TRBV7-2 and TRBJ2-4, reads GAGVSQSPSNKVTEKGKDVELRCDPISGHTALYWYRQSLGQGLEFLIYFQGNSAPDKSGLPSDRFSAERTGGSVSTLTIQRTQQEDSAVYLCASSSDRVAKNIQYFGAGTRLSVL.

The CDR3 coding sequence is TGTGCCTCCTCAAAGGACGGCGGGAACATTCAGTACTTC. Protein product: CASSKDGGNIQYF. The chain joins TRBV2 to TRBJ2-4, with D possibly matching TRBD2 (5 bases). V lost 11 bases, J lost 7 bases, and 18 bases lay in between. The CDR3 is made up of 13 amino acids. Per germline, CDR1 SNHLY and CDR2 FYNNEI.

This chain connects TRBV2 to TRBJ1-6; 12 bases line up with TRBD1. Germline V gene sequence: CDR1 SNHLY, CDR2 FYNNEI. Trimming took 6 bases from V and 10 from J; bases not matched to a gene: 10. This CDR3 has 16 amino acids. CDR3 nucleotide sequence: TGTGCCAGCAGCCCCGGGACAGGGGGCGGCCGGTCACCCCTCCACTTT. Its protein product is CASSPGTGGGRSPLHF.

This clone was picked up a small number of times. The CDR3 DNA is TGCGCCAGCAGCCGCCCAACAGGTTACGGTGGCTACACCTTC. It translates to CASSRPTGYGGYTF. V gene TRBV4-1 combines with J gene TRBJ1-2; D possibly corresponds to TRBD1 (5 bases). V shed 4 bases and J shed 7 bases, with 16 bases lying between them. The CDR3 is made up of 14 amino acids. In germline, CDR1 is MGHRA, CDR2 YSYEKL.

The rearrangement links TRBV6-5 to TRBJ2-2; TRBD1 agrees at 7 bases. There are 15 residues in the CDR3. Germline V gene lookup returns CDR1 MNHEY and CDR2 SVGAGI. The ends lost 5 bases at V and 3 bases at J; junction bases unmatched: 6. The CDR3 nucleotides are TGTGCCAGCAGTAGACAGGGTCCCCACACCGGGGAGCTGTTTTTT. This sequence encodes CASSRQGPHTGELFF.

This clone was seen only a few times. The chain joins TRBV5-6 to TRBJ2-3, with a weak D call TRBD2 (7 bases). The CDR3 sequence is 16 residues long. V lost 0 bases to trimming and J lost 0 bases, with 11 bases between them. The germline CDR1 and CDR2 sequences are SGHDT and YYEEEE. CDR3 sequence reads: CASSLVRGGSTDTQYF. The CDR3 region has the DNA TGTGCCAGCAGCTTGGTAAGGGGGGGCAGCACAGATACGCAGTATTTT.

This clone has only one observation. As DNA, the CDR3 is TGTGCCAGCAGTTACTCTACCGGGACAGCCCTCTACGAGCAGTACTTC. Translated: CASSYSTGTALYEQYF. The chain joins TRBV6-5 to TRBJ2-7; 7 nucleotides agree with TRBD1. The CDR3 has 16 amino acids. V was clipped by 0 bases and J by 3 bases; unmatched bases: 8. Germline-derived CDR1 and CDR2 are MNHEY and SVGAGI.

About this clone: One junction end does not reproduce the germline sequence, and a read error may be involved. J is TRBJ2-1 and V is TRBV7-9; 10 bases match TRBD1. The CDR3 spans 16 residues. Germline loops: CDR1 SEHNR, CDR2 FQNEAQ (reference sequence). The CDR3 protein is CSSSLGRGTGDNEQFF. CDR3 in DNA: TGTTCCAGCAGCTTAGGTCGAGGGACAGGGGACAATGAGCAGTTCTTC.

The DNA of the CDR3 is TGTGCCAGCAGTTACTCGAGTGAGACAGGGGGCGGTGAGCAGTTCTTC. It encodes CASSYSSETGGGEQFF. The chain uses TRBV6-5 and TRBJ2-1, with 10 bases matching TRBD1. J lost 9 bases, V lost 0 bases, and 8 bases had no gene match. This CDR3 has 16 amino acids. The germline gives CDR1 MNHEY, CDR2 SVGAGI.

This chain connects TRBV7-2 to TRBJ2-7; 7 bases map to TRBD1. The CDR3 is made up of 14 amino acids. The V gene end was trimmed by 5 bases and the J gene end by 2 bases; junction bases not matched to a gene: 6. Germline values: CDR1 SGHTA, CDR2 FQGNSA. CDR3: CASSPRGIPYEQYF. The CDR3 DNA follows: TGTGCCAGCAGCCCCAGGGGGATCCCCTACGAGCAGTACTTC.

The chain employs TRBV6-5 and TRBJ1-2, with unresolved D. Per the germline V gene, CDR1 is MNHEY and CDR2 is SVGAGI. The CDR3 extends over 13 amino acids. V gave up 3 bases and J gave up 8 bases, with 13 bases separating them. The CDR3 loop reads CASSYGPGEGYTF. The CDR3 DNA reads as TGTGCCAGCAGTTATGGGCCGGGAGAAGGCTACACCTTC.